Listed below are T cell receptor beta chains from one sample, sequenced in a study of shared clonotypes between healthy human individuals. Sequenced by immunoSEQ multiplex PCR; TCRdb stores in-frame clones only, minus some. Here the sample spans around 2,000,000 clones, approximately 94% being singletons. The sample consisted of naive CD8+ T cells from PBMCs. The receptor set was obtained from a man aged 18 to 30 in good health. Some clones in this sample may be carry-over from other donors' samples. CDR3s include the opening cysteine and the closing phenylalanine or tryptophan. D genes are given only for firm matches. Some rows mark clone size as missing; the rest say once, few, many or name a class of expanded clone.

j_call	cdr3_length	v_call	d_call	clone_size	cdr3_aa	cdr3_nt
TRBJ2-6	16	TRBV11-2	.	.	CASSFSRDSGANVLTF	TGTGCCAGCAGCTTTTCTCGCGACTCTGGGGCCAACGTCCTGACTTTC
TRBJ2-2	12	TRBV27	.	once	CASSLLSGELFF	TGTGCCAGCAGTTTGCTTTCCGGGGAGCTGTTTTTT
TRBJ2-1	15	TRBV9	.	.	CASSVGTGRNNEQFF	TGTGCCAGCAGCGTAGGAACAGGGCGTAACAATGAGCAGTTCTTC
TRBJ1-1	13	TRBV6-1	.	once	CASSELGDFEAFF	TGTGCCAGCAGTGAACTTGGAGACTTTGAAGCTTTCTTT
TRBJ2-3	11	TRBV29-1	.	.	CSVFIGGTQYF	TGCAGCGTGTTTATTGGGGGTACGCAGTATTTT
TRBJ2-4	15	TRBV27	.	.	CASSSDNTGRNIQYF	TGTGCCAGCAGTTCAGATAATACAGGGAGAAACATTCAGTACTTC
TRBJ2-7	15	TRBV7-2	TRBD2	.	CASSLELAGRYEQYF	TGTGCCAGCAGCTTAGAGTTAGCGGGAAGGTACGAGCAGTACTTC
TRBJ2-7	15	TRBV2	TRBD1	once	CASSGTGRSSYEQYF	TGTGCCAGCAGTGGGACAGGGCGGAGCTCCTACGAGCAGTACTTC
TRBJ1-1	13	TRBV28	TRBD1	.	CASSFGTGSEAFF	TGTGCCAGCAGTTTCGGGACAGGGTCCGAAGCTTTCTTT
TRBJ2-5	16	TRBV28	.	.	CASSHTGGTDQETQYF	TGTGCCAGCAGTCACACCGGCGGGACGGACCAAGAGACCCAGTACTTC
TRBJ2-7	14	TRBV7-9	TRBD1	.	CASSPPGRGNEQYF	TGTGCCAGCAGCCCCCCGGGCAGGGGGAACGAGCAGTACTTC
TRBJ2-3	15	TRBV5-5	.	.	CASSFLRVSTDTQYF	TGTGCCAGCAGCTTCCTGCGGGTCAGCACAGATACGCAGTATTTT
TRBJ1-1	15	TRBV5-3	.	.	CARSLPQIMNTEAFF	TGTGCCAGAAGCTTACCACAGATCATGAACACTGAAGCTTTCTTT
TRBJ2-1	14	TRBV7-9	TRBD2	.	CASSSGLADNEQFF	TGTGCCAGCAGCTCGGGACTAGCGGACAATGAGCAGTTCTTC
TRBJ2-6	20	TRBV7-6	TRBD1	.	CASSPWVVGGLNSGANVLTF	TGTGCCAGCAGCCCGTGGGTGGTAGGGGGCCTCAACTCTGGGGCCAACGTCCTGACTTTC
TRBJ2-3	16	TRBV7-8	TRBD2	.	CASSLGLAGGPFVRYF	TGTGCCAGCAGCTTGGGACTAGCGGGAGGGCCCTTTGTTAGGTATTTT
TRBJ2-1	16	TRBV7-9	TRBD2	.	CATEGVAGEVYNEQFF	TGTGCCACCGAGGGAGTAGCGGGGGAAGTCTACAATGAGCAGTTCTTC
TRBJ2-7	14	TRBV7-2	.	.	CASSLGGTTYEQYF	TGTGCCAGCAGCTTAGGAGGGACCACCTACGAGCAGTACTTC
TRBJ2-7	14	TRBV9	.	.	CASSVAALPYEQYF	TGTGCCAGCAGCGTGGCAGCCCTTCCCTACGAGCAGTACTTC
TRBJ1-1	12	TRBV7-9	.	few	CASSIGGTEAFF	TGTGCCAGCAGCATCGGGGGCACTGAAGCTTTCTTT
TRBJ1-1	14	TRBV9	.	.	CASSEGPGNTEAFF	TGTGCCAGCAGCGAGGGGCCAGGGAACACTGAAGCTTTCTTT